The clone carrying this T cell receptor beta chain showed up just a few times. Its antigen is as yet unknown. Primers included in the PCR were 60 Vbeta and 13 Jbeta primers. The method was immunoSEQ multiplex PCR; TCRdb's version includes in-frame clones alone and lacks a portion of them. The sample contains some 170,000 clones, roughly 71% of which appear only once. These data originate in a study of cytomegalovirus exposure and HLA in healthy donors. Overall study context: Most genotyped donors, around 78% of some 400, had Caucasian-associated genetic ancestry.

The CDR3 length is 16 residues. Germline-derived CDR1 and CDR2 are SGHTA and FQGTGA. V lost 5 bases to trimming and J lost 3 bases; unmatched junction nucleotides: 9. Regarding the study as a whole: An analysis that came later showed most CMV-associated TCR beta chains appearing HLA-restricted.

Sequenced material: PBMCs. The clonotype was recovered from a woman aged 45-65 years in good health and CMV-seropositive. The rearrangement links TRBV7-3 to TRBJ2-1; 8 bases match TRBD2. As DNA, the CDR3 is TGTGCCAGCAGCCTTGCGGCGGCGGGGGGCTACAATGAGCAGTTCTTC. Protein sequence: CASSLAAAGGYNEQFF.